Included here is one T cell receptor beta chain sequence, with context. The record originates from a study of blood T cell repertoires in COVID-19. Study in general: PBMCs, B-cell-depleted T cells, or T cells were the source of the cDNA or gDNA that made up the material.

Germline V lookup: CDR1 LGHNA, CDR2 YSLEER. The CDR3 extends over 16 amino acids. Trimming pared 0 bases from V and 5 bases from J, leaving 17 bases between. Clones were read by immunoSEQ multiplex PCR, and TCRdb kept only the in-frame ones, dropping some. In the table there are about 30,000 clones, 83% of which are singletons. This clonotype originated in a human donor in a cohort sampled during active COVID-19. The source material was peripheral blood. J is TRBJ2-7 and V is TRBV4-3; D not resolved. CDR3 in DNA: TGCGCCAGCAGCCAAGATGCTAGAATGCCAATGGACGAGCAGTACTTC. Protein: CASSQDARMPMDEQYF.